Below, 28 T cell receptor beta chains from the same sample are listed, as sequenced in a study of blood T cells in healthy people across ages. For the second PCR, which ran for roughly 7 to 11 cycles, a sample-barcoded 5' primer and a J-beta primer mix were used. TCRdb reprocessed the 5' RACE reads via MiXCR and lists one record per CDR3 protein. The sample records 600,000 to 1,000,000 distinct CDR3 sequences, roughly 64% being singletons. Material for sequencing was blood. Every receptor here comes from a man aged 25 to 40 in good health.

Here the CDR3 reads CASSSSPTYEQYF. The CDR3 bases are TGTGCCAGCAGTTCATCCCCGACCTACGAGCAGTACTTC. The chain carries TRBV28 and TRBJ2-7; no definite D call. Germline V gene lookup returns CDR1 MDHEN and CDR2 SYDVKM. V was cut by 4 bases and J by 2 bases, with 9 bases left in between. The CDR3 is 13 residues long.

The V gene is TRBV4-3, the J gene TRBJ2-4; tentative D call: TRBD2 (5 bases). This CDR3 contains 15 residues. The germline V gene encodes CDR1 LGHNA and CDR2 YSLEER. The germline V and J ends were trimmed by 0 bases and 6 bases, with 12 bases remaining between them. CDR3 amino acids: CASSQDVLAANIQYF. The CDR3 DNA reads TGCGCCAGCAGCCAAGATGTCCTAGCTGCAAACATTCAGTACTTC.

A few counts support this clonotype. The V and J genes are TRBV6-5 and TRBJ2-7; D unresolved. The CDR3 runs 14 residues. Looked up from germline, CDR1 is MNHEY and CDR2 is SVGAGI. V dropped 7 bases and J dropped 2 bases, with 15 bases sitting between them. The CDR3 loop reads CASTPGQVPYEQYF. For the CDR3, the DNA is TGTGCCAGCACTCCTGGCCAGGTCCCCTACGAGCAGTACTTC.

About this clonotype itself: At one end, the junction sequence differs from germline, possibly due to a read error. The V gene is TRBV4-3, the J gene TRBJ1-4; TRBD1 matches at 7 bases. CDR1 LGHNA and CDR2 YSLEER come from the germline V gene. The CDR3 has 16 residues. The CDR3 coding sequence is TGCACCAGCAGCCTCGGGGCGGAGGGGGCATATGAAAAACTGTTTTTT. It encodes CTSSLGAEGAYEKLFF.

This clonotype turned up a few times. The chain couples TRBV6-5 to TRBJ2-1; the match to TRBD2 covers 11 bases. CDR3 length: 17 amino acids. J gave up 7 bases and V 2 bases, and 10 bases lay outside the gene matches. CDR1 is MNHEY, CDR2 SVGAGI, per germline. The chain's CDR3 is CASSYPSTSGDMNEQFF. The CDR3 DNA is TGTGCCAGCAGTTACCCCTCGACTAGCGGGGATATGAATGAGCAGTTCTTC.

This clonotype was observed a few times. J is TRBJ2-1 and V is TRBV7-2; perhaps TRBD2 as D (5 bases). Germline V lookup: CDR1 SGHTA, CDR2 FQGNSA. The V gene lost 4 bases and the J gene lost 10 bases, with 14 bases spanning the gap. The CDR3 covers 13 residues. CDR3 loop: CASSSTRRLEQFF. The CDR3 DNA is TGTGCCAGCAGCTCCACTAGGCGGTTGGAGCAGTTCTTC.

The DNA of the CDR3 is TGTGCCACCAGCAGAGATCCCGGACACACTGAAGCTTTCTTT. It yields the protein CATSRDPGHTEAFF. The chain uses TRBV15 and TRBJ1-1; D not certain. CDR3 length: 14 residues. V gave up 0 bases and J gave up 3 bases, with 8 bases separating them. The germline V gene has CDR1 LNHNV and CDR2 YYDKDF (reference sequence). Looking up the rest from reference TRBV15 and TRBJ1-1 gives the full variable domain: DAMVIQNPRYQVTQFGKPVTLSCSQTLNHNVMYWYQQKSSQAPKLLFHYYDKDFNNEADTPDNFQSRRPNTSFCFLDIRSPGLGDTAMYLCATSRDPGHTEAFFGQGTRLTVV.

This chain connects TRBV7-2 to TRBJ1-3, with 11 bases that match TRBD1. Germline CDR1 SGHTA, CDR2 FQGNSA. This CDR3 spans 19 amino acids. V trimming: 2 bases; J trimming: 0 bases; junction bases outside the gene matches: 9. The DNA of the CDR3 is TGTGCCAGCAGCTTATTGGGACAGGGGGTTATTAGCTCTGGAAACACCATATATTTT. Translated: CASSLLGQGVISSGNTIYF.

The chain uses TRBV24-1 and TRBJ2-1; TRBD1 might be the D (6 bases). V was trimmed by 9 bases and J by 6 bases, leaving 17 bases between them. The germline V gene encodes CDR1 KGHDR and CDR2 SFDVKD. The CDR3 contains 14 residues. In DNA, the CDR3 is TGTGCCACCCAAAGCCGGGACATTCCCAATGAGCAGTTCTTC. As protein: CATQSRDIPNEQFF.

The gene calls are TRBV29-1 and TRBJ2-7, with 7 bases fitting TRBD2. CDR3 length: 15 residues. Losses at the gene ends were 4 bases for V and 7 bases for J; bases not matched to a gene: 16. The germline gives CDR1 SQVTM, CDR2 ANQGSEA. This chain's CDR3 is CSVAAVGGVSGEQYF. As DNA, the CDR3 is TGCAGCGTTGCAGCCGTGGGGGGGGTTTCAGGTGAGCAGTACTTC.

For this clonotype: The junction shows a germline mismatch at one end, possibly a read error. CDR3: CASSLQGTTSEAFF. For the CDR3, the DNA is TGTGCCAGCAGTTTACAGGGAACTACATCTGAGGCTTTCTTT. V usage is TRBV27 and J usage is TRBJ1-1, with D possibly being TRBD1 (5 bases). This CDR3 has 14 residues. Germline CDR1 reads MNHEY; CDR2 reads SMNVEV (reference sequence).

The V gene is TRBV3-1, the J gene TRBJ2-1, with no clear D. V was shortened by 0 bases and J by 7 bases, with 10 bases between the two germline ends. Per germline, CDR1 LGHDT and CDR2 YNNKEL (reference sequence). The CDR3 length is 14 residues. The CDR3 loop reads CASSQERYRNEQFF. The DNA of the CDR3 is TGTGCCAGCAGCCAAGAGCGGTATAGGAATGAGCAGTTCTTC.

The chain links TRBV20-1 to TRBJ2-1; D not certain. The CDR3 is made up of 15 amino acids. Germline CDR1 is DFQATT and CDR2 is SNEGSKA (reference sequence). V lost 6 bases and J 5 bases, leaving 20 bases between the germline ends. CDR3 DNA sequence: TGCAGTGCCCCTATGTTGGGCGGAATGGACAATGAGCAGTTCTTC. Its translation: CSAPMLGGMDNEQFF.

The rearrangement links TRBV7-2 to TRBJ1-2; 9 bases fit TRBD1. The J segment lost 8 bases and the V segment lost 6 bases, leaving 10 bases of the junction unmatched. Germline CDR1 is SGHTA and CDR2 is FQGNSA. This CDR3 region has 14 residues. CDR3 nucleotides: TGTGCCAGCAGTCCAAAGACAGGGGGAAGCGGCTACACCTTC. It specifies CASSPKTGGSGYTF.

This clonotype showed up just a few times. The V and J genes are TRBV3-1 and TRBJ2-3, with D possibly being TRBD2 (5 bases). The CDR3 covers 16 residues. Germline CDR1 is LGHDT and CDR2 is YNNKEL (reference sequence). Trimming stripped 4 bases from V and 2 bases from J, with 16 bases between. CDR3 region: CASSRGSGSYTDTQYF. The CDR3, as DNA: TGTGCCAGCAGCCGAGGAAGCGGCTCTTACACAGATACGCAGTATTTT.

The chain carries TRBV24-1 and TRBJ2-1; D not certain. From germline, CDR1 is KGHDR and CDR2 SFDVKD. Trimming removed 3 bases at V and 8 bases at J, with 16 bases between. The CDR3 is made up of 15 amino acids. The CDR3 sequence is CATSDPRGRLDEQFF. The CDR3 DNA follows: TGTGCCACCAGTGATCCCCGTGGGCGGTTAGATGAGCAGTTCTTC.

This chain uses TRBV7-2 with TRBJ2-3; 9 nucleotides match TRBD2. V lost 3 bases and J lost 5; bases outside the gene matches: 3. This CDR3 is built from 14 residues. Germline V CDR1 and CDR2: SGHTA, FQGNSA. The CDR3, as DNA: TGTGCCAGCAGCTTCGCTAGCGGGGTAGATACGCAGTATTTT. Protein product: CASSFASGVDTQYF. Full variable domain (remainder filled in from reference TRBV7-2 and TRBJ2-3): GAGVSQSPSNKVTEKGKDVELRCDPISGHTALYWYRQSLGQGLEFLIYFQGNSAPDKSGLPSDRFSAERTGGSVSTLTIQRTQQEDSAVYLCASSFASGVDTQYFGPGTRLTVL.

The J gene is TRBJ2-7, the V gene TRBV2; D possibly corresponds to TRBD1 (5 bases). This CDR3 is 14 amino acids long. The V gene's germline CDR1 is SNHLY and CDR2 FYNNEI. V was clipped by 7 bases and J by 5 bases, with 18 bases between them. CDR3 amino acids: CASMVGQGRDEQYF. The CDR3 coding sequence is TGTGCCAGCATGGTAGGGCAGGGTCGCGACGAGCAGTACTTC.

The rearrangement uses TRBV2 and TRBJ2-7; D gene unclear. V lost 2 bases to trimming and J lost 4 bases, with 9 bases between them. This CDR3 has 13 amino acids. Looked up from germline, CDR1 is SNHLY and CDR2 is FYNNEI. The CDR3 spells CASSETVIYEQYF. The CDR3, as DNA: TGTGCCAGCAGTGAAACTGTGATTTACGAGCAGTACTTC.

The chain joins TRBV18 to TRBJ2-5, with 7 bases lining up with TRBD1. Germline lookup yields CDR1 KGHSH and CDR2 LQKENI. J was trimmed by 5 bases and V by 8 bases; bases with no gene match: 11. This CDR3 spans 14 amino acids. The CDR3 is CASTQTGTVETQYF. In nucleotides, the CDR3 is TGTGCCAGCACACAGACTGGGACAGTGGAGACCCAGTACTTC.

This clonotype showed up just a few times. The rearrangement links TRBV6-6 to TRBJ1-4; D remains unclear. This CDR3 contains 17 residues. V was trimmed by 4 bases and J by 2 bases, leaving 17 bases between them. CDR1 MNHNY and CDR2 SVGAGI come from the germline V gene (reference sequence). CDR3 in amino acids: CASSSISGLRTNEKLFF. For the CDR3, the DNA is TGTGCCAGCAGTTCGATTTCCGGGCTTCGGACTAATGAAAAACTGTTTTTT.

The V call is TRBV12-3 or TRBV12-4, the J call TRBJ1-6; tentative D call: TRBD1 (5 bases). This CDR3 region has 12 residues. V lost 2 bases and J lost 12, with 8 bases in between. The CDR3 reads CASSLSRGPLHF. The CDR3 DNA reads TGTGCCAGCAGTTTATCGAGGGGACCCCTCCACTTT.

This clonotype was seen once. The V and J genes are TRBV5-1 and TRBJ1-2; D perhaps matches TRBD1 (5 bases). This CDR3 contains 15 residues. V dropped 0 bases and J dropped 2 bases, with 11 bases sitting between them. Germline V CDR1 and CDR2: SGHRS, YFSETQ. The CDR3 protein is CASSLEGRGNYGYTF. DNA of the CDR3: TGCGCCAGCAGCTTGGAGGGACGGGGGAACTATGGCTACACCTTC.

V gene TRBV12-5 combines with J gene TRBJ2-1; 8 nucleotides align to TRBD1. V lost 7 bases to trimming and J lost 5 bases; unmatched junction nucleotides: 13. The length of the CDR3 is 16 residues. CDR1 is LGHNT and CDR2 is FRNRAP in the germline V gene. The CDR3 DNA sequence: TGTGCTAGTGCCCCCCAGGGGGCGTATCCCCACAATGAGCAGTTCTTC. Its protein product is CASAPQGAYPHNEQFF. Drawing the rest from reference TRBV12-5 and TRBJ2-1, the complete variable domain is DARVTQTPRHKVTEMGQEVTMRCQPILGHNTVFWYRQTMMQGLELLAYFRNRAPLDDSGMPKDRFSAEMPDATLATLKIQPSEPRDSAVYFCASAPQGAYPHNEQFFGPGTRLTVL.

CDR3 coding DNA: TGTGCCAGCAGCTACGATCTCGGGATTAAACGAGATACGCAGTATTTT. It specifies CASSYDLGIKRDTQYF. The chain is built from TRBV7-9 and TRBJ2-3; D perhaps matches TRBD2 (5 bases). Germline CDR1 SEHNR, CDR2 FQNEAQ (reference sequence). The germline V and J ends were trimmed by 4 bases and 5 bases, with 19 bases remaining between them. The CDR3 is 16 amino acids. The full variable domain, rest sourced from reference TRBV7-9 and TRBJ2-3, is DTGVSQNPRHKITKRGQNVTFRCDPISEHNRLYWYRQTLGQGPEFLTYFQNEAQLEKSRLLSDRFSAERPKGSFSTLEIQRTEQGDSAMYLCASSYDLGIKRDTQYFGPGTRLTVL.

The rearrangement joins TRBV7-2 to TRBJ1-4, with a tentative D call TRBD1 (5 bases). The CDR3 is 17 amino acids. Between the trimmed V and J ends, which lost 4 bases and 1 base, there was a span of 16 bases. Germline assignment: CDR1 SGHTA and CDR2 FQGNSA. CDR3: CASSSRGGGGTNEKLFF. The CDR3 region has the DNA TGTGCCAGCAGCTCGCGGGGGGGAGGAGGAACTAATGAAAAACTGTTTTTT.

The J gene is TRBJ2-1, the V gene TRBV10-3; 8 bases map to TRBD2. The germline V gene encodes CDR1 ENHRY and CDR2 SYGVKD. The CDR3 runs to 14 residues. The J segment lost 7 bases and the V segment lost 10 bases, leaving 12 bases of the junction unmatched. The CDR3 DNA reads as TGTGCCACCCTACAAGGCGAGCGGGGGAATGAGCAGTTCTTC. The encoded protein is CATLQGERGNEQFF.

This clonotype was recorded once. The CDR3 bases are TGTGCCAGCAGCTTGGGACAGGGGGCTTCCCATGAGCAGTTCTTC. Translated: CASSLGQGASHEQFF. This rearrangement joins TRBV28 to TRBJ2-1, with 12 bases that match TRBD1. This CDR3 region has 15 residues. Trimming took 6 bases from V and 8 from J; bases not matched to a gene: 8. CDR1 and CDR2 (germline): MDHEN, SYDVKM.